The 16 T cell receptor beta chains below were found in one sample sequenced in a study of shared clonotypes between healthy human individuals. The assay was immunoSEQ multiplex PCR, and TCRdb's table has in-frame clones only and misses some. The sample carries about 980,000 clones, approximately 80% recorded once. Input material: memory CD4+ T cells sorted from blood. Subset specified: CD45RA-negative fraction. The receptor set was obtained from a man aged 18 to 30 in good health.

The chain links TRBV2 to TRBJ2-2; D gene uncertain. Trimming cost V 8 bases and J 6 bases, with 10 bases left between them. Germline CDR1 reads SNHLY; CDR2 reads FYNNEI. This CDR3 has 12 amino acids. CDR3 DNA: TGTGCCAGCTCGCCATTTCCCGGGGAGCTGTTTTTT. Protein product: CASSPFPGELFF. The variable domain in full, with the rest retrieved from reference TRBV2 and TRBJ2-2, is EPEVTQTPSHQVTQMGQEVILRCVPISNHLYFYWYRQILGQKVEFLVSFYNNEISEKSEIFDDQFSVERPDGSNFTLKIRSTKLEDSAMYFCASSPFPGELFFGEGSRLTVL.

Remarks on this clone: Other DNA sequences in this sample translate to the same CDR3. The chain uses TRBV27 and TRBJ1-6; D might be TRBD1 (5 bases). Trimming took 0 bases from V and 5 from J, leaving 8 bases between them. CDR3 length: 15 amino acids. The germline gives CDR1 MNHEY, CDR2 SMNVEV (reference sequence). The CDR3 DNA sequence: TGTGCCAGCAGTTTATCGGGGGGAAATAATTCACCCCTCCACTTT. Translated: CASSLSGGNNSPLHF.

CDR3 DNA sequence: TGTGCCAGCTCACGGACAGTCCCCGGGACTAGCGACGAGCAGTACTTC. Protein: CASSRTVPGTSDEQYF. The V gene is TRBV18, the J gene TRBJ2-7; 10 bases are a match to TRBD2. The CDR3 is made up of 16 amino acids. Trimming took 4 bases from V and 5 from J; bases not matched to a gene: 11. The germline CDR1 and CDR2 sequences are KGHSH and LQKENI.

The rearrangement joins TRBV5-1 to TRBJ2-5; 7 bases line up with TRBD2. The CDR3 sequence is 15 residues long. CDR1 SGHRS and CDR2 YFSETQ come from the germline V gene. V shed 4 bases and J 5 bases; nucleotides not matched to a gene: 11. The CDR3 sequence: CASSPTGLLGETQYF. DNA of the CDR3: TGCGCCAGCAGCCCGACGGGACTACTTGGCGAGACCCAGTACTTC.

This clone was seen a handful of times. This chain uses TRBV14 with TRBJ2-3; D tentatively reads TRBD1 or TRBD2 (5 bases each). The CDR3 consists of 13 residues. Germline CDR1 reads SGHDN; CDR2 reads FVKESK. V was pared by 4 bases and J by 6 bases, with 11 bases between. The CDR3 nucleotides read TGTGCCAGCAGCCGGGGGACCCTGGATACGCAGTATTTT. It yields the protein CASSRGTLDTQYF.

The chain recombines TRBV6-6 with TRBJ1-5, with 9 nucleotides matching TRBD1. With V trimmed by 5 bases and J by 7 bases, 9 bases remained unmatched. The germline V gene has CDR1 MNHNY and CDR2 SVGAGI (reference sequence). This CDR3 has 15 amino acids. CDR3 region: CASSAGQGDRQPQHF. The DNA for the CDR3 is TGTGCCAGCAGTGCGGGACAGGGAGATCGACAGCCCCAGCATTTT.

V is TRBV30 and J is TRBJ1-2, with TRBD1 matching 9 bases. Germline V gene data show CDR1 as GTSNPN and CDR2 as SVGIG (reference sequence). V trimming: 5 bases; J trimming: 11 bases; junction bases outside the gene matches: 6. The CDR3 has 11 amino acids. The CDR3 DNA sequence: TGTGCCTGGCCGGGACAGGGTATTTACACCTTC. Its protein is CAWPGQGIYTF.

CDR3 nucleotide sequence: TGTGCCAGCAGCTGGGACAGGGGCAACACTGAAGCTTTCTTT. Amino acid sequence: CASSWDRGNTEAFF. The chain couples TRBV7-2 to TRBJ1-1, with 10 bases identical to TRBD1. CDR3 length: 14 residues. Germline V CDR1 and CDR2: SGHTA, FQGNSA. V lost 4 bases and J lost 2; bases outside the gene matches: 1. Supplemented by reference TRBV7-2 and TRBJ1-1, the full variable domain reads GAGVSQSPSNKVTEKGKDVELRCDPISGHTALYWYRQSLGQGLEFLIYFQGNSAPDKSGLPSDRFSAERTGGSVSTLTIQRTQQEDSAVYLCASSWDRGNTEAFFGQGTRLTVV.

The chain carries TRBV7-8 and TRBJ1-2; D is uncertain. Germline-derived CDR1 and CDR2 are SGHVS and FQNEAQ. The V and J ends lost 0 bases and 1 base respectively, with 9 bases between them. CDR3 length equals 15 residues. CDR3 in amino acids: CASSLASGINYGYTF. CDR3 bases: TGTGCCAGCAGCTTAGCGTCCGGCATTAACTATGGCTACACCTTC.

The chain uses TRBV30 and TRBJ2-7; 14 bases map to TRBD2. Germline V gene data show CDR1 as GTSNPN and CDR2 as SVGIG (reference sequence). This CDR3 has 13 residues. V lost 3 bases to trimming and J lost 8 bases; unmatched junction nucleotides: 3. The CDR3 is CAWRRTSGRQQYF. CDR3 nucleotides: TGTGCCTGGAGAAGGACTAGCGGGAGGCAGCAGTACTTC. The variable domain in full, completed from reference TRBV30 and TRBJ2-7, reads SQTIHQWPATLVQPVGSPLSLECTVEGTSNPNLYWYRQAAGRGLQLLFYSVGIGQISSEVPQNLSASRPQDRQFILSSKKLLLSDSGFYLCAWRRTSGRQQYFGPGTRLTVT.

CDR3 in DNA: TGTGCCAGCAGTGTAGACCAGGAATGTAACAGTCGGGCCAACGTCCTGACTTTC. Translation: CASSVDQECNSRANVLTF. The V call is TRBV6-1, the J call TRBJ2-6; no firm D call. The CDR3 has 18 amino acids. Germline V gene sequence: CDR1 MNHNS, CDR2 SASEGT. V lost 4 bases to trimming and J lost 5 bases, with 21 bases between them.

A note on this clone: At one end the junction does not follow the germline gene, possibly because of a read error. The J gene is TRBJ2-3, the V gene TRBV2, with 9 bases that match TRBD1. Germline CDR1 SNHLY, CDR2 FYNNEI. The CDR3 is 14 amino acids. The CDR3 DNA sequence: TGTGCCAGCAGGGTCGGGACAGGGAAAGGGCCCCCGGATTTT. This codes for CASRVGTGKGPPDF.

CDR3 nucleotides: TGCGCCAGCAGCCCTGGGGGACTGCAAGAGACCCAGTACTTC. Protein product: CASSPGGLQETQYF. V gene TRBV4-1 combines with J gene TRBJ2-5; a possible D gene is TRBD2 (6 bases). This CDR3 spans 14 amino acids. The ends were cut back, 4 bases at V and 2 bases at J, with 11 bases in the middle. Germline lookup yields CDR1 MGHRA and CDR2 YSYEKL.

CDR3 bases: TGTGCCAGCAGTTCCCTCAGGCGGGGGTGGAACACTGAAGCTTTCTTT. Amino acids: CASSSLRRGWNTEAFF. The J gene is TRBJ1-1, the V gene TRBV27; tentatively, D is TRBD1 (5 bases). Between the trimmed V and J ends, which lost 4 bases and 1 base, there was a span of 16 bases. The CDR3 covers 16 residues. The germline V gene encodes CDR1 MNHEY and CDR2 SMNVEV (reference sequence).

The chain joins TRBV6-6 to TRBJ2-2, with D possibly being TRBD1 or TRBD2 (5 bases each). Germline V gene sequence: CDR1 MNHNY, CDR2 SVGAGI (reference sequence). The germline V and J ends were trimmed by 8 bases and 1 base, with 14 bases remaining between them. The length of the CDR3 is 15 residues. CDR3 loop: CASRPGTGNTGELFF. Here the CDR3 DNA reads TGTGCCAGCCGCCCCGGGACCGGGAACACCGGGGAGCTGTTTTTT.

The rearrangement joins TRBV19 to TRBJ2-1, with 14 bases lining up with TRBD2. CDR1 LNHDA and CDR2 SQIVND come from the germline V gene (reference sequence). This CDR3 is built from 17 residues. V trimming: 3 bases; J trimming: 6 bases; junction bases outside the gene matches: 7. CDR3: CASSIPAGTSGSNEQFF. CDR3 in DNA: TGTGCCAGTAGTATTCCCGCCGGGACTAGCGGGAGCAATGAGCAGTTCTTC.